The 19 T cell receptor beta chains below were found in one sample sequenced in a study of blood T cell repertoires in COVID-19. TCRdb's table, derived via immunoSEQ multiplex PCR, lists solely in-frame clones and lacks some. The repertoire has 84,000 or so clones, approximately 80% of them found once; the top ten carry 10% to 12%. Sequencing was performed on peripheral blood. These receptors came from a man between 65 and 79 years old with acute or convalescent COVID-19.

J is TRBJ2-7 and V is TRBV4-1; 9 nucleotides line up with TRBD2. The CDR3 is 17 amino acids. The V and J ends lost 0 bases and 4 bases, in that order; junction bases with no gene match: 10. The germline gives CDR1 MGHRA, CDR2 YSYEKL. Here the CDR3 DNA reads TGCGCCAGCAGCCAAGATTCCAAGGGACTAGCTTCGTACGAGCAGTACTTC. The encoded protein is CASSQDSKGLASYEQYF.

CDR3 sequence: CATSDPSGGAPNEQFF. The CDR3 nucleotides read TGTGCCACCAGTGACCCTAGCGGGGGGGCCCCCAATGAGCAGTTCTTC. J is TRBJ2-1 and V is TRBV24-1, with 12 bases aligning to TRBD2. The CDR3 is 16 amino acids. Looked up from germline, CDR1 is KGHDR and CDR2 is SFDVKD. V lost 4 bases, J lost 6 bases, and 6 bases stayed unmatched.

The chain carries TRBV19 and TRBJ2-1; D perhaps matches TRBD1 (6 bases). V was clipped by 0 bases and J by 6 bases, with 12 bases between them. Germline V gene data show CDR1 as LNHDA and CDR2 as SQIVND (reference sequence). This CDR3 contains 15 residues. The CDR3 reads CASSIEGTLSNEQFF. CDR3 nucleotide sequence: TGTGCCAGTAGTATAGAGGGGACACTCTCCAATGAGCAGTTCTTC.

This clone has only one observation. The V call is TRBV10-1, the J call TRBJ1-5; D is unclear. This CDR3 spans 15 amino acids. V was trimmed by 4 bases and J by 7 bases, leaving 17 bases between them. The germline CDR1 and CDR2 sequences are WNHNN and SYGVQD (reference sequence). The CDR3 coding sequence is TGCGCCAGCAGTGCCTACCATGTCGCAAAGCAGCCCCAGCATTTT. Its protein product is CASSAYHVAKQPQHF.

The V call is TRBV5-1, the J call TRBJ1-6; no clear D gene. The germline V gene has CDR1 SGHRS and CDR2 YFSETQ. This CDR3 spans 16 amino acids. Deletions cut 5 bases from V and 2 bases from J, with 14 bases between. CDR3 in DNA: TGCGCCAGCAGATCGGGCCCCGGGGCCTATAATTCACCCCTCCACTTT. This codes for CASRSGPGAYNSPLHF.

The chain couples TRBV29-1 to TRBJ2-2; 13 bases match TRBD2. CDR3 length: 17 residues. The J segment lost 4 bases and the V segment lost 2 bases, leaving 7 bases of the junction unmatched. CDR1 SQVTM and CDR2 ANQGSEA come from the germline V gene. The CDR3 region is CSVERTTSGGFTGELFF. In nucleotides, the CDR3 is TGCAGCGTTGAAAGAACGACTAGCGGGGGGTTCACCGGGGAGCTGTTTTTT.

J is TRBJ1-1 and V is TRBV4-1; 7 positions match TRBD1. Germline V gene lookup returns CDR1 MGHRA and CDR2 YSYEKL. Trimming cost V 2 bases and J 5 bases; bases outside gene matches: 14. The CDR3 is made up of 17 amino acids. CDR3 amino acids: CASSQYYEGAMGTEAFF. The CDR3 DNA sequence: TGCGCCAGCAGCCAATACTACGAGGGGGCGATGGGGACTGAAGCTTTCTTT.

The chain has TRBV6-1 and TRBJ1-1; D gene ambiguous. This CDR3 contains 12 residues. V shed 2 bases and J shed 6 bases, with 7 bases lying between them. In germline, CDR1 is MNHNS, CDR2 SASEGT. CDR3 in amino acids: CASSESRAEAFF. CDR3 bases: TGTGCCAGCAGTGAATCACGAGCTGAAGCTTTCTTT.

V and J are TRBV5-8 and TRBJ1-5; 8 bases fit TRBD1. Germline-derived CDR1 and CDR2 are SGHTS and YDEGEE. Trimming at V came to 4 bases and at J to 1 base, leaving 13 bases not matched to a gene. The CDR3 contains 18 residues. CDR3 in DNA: TGTGCCAGCAGCAATAGAGGTGGACAGGGTAGGAGCAATCAGCCCCAGCATTTT. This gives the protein CASSNRGGQGRSNQPQHF.

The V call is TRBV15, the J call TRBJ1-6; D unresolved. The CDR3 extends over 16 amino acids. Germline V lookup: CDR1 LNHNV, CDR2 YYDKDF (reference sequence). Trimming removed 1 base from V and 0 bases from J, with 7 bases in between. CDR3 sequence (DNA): TGTGCCACCAGCAGAGGATCGAGCTCCTATAATTCACCCCTCCACTTT. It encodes CATSRGSSSYNSPLHF.

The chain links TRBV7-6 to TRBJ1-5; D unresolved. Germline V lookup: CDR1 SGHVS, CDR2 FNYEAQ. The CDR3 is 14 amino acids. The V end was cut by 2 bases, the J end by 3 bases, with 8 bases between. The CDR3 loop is CASSLNSYNQPQHF. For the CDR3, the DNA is TGTGCCAGCAGCTTAAACAGCTACAATCAGCCCCAGCATTTT.

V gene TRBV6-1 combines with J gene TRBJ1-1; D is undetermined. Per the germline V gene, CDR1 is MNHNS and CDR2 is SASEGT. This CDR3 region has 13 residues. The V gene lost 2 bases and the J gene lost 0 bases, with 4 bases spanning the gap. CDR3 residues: CASSEQVNTEAFF. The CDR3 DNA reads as TGTGCCAGCAGTGAACAGGTGAACACTGAAGCTTTCTTT.

This CDR3 is CASKFGTYEETQYF. The CDR3 nucleotides are TGTGCCAGCAAGTTCGGGACTTACGAAGAGACCCAGTACTTC. The chain is built from TRBV6-4 and TRBJ2-5; possibly TRBD2 for D (6 bases). Germline V gene sequence: CDR1 MRHNA, CDR2 SNTAGT. V shed 7 bases and J shed 3 bases, with 15 bases lying between them. The length of the CDR3 is 14 residues.

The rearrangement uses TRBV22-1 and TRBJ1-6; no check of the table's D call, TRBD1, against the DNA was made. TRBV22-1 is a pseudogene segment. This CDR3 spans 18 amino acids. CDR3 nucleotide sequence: TGTCCTGGGAGCCCGCCTCCGACAGCCCGCTCCTATAATTCACCCCTCCACTTT. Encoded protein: CPGSPPPTARSYNSPLHF.

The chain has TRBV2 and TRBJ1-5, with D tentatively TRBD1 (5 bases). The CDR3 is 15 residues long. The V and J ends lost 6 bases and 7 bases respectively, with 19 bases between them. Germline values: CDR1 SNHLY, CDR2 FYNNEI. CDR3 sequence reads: CASSPNKGLRQPQHF. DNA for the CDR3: TGTGCCAGCAGCCCGAATAAGGGGTTACGGCAGCCCCAGCATTTT.

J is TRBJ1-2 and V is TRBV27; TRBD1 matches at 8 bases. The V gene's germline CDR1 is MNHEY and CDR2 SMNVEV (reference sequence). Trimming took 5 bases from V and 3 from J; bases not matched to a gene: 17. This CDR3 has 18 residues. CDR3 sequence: CASSPRPPGGRVDYGYTF. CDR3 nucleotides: TGTGCCAGCAGTCCTAGGCCCCCAGGGGGCCGGGTTGACTATGGCTACACCTTC.

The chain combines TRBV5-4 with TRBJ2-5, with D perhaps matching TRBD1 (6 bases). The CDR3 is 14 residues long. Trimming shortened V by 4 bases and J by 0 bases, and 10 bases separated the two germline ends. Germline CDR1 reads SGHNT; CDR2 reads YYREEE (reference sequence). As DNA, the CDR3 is TGTGCCAGCAGCCCCGGACAGAACCAAGAGACCCAGTACTTC. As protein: CASSPGQNQETQYF.

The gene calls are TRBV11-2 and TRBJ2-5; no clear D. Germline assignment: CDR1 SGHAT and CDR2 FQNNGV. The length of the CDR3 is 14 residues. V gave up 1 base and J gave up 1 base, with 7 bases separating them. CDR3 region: CASSLGSVQETQYF. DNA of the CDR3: TGTGCCAGCAGCTTAGGCTCGGTCCAAGAGACCCAGTACTTC.

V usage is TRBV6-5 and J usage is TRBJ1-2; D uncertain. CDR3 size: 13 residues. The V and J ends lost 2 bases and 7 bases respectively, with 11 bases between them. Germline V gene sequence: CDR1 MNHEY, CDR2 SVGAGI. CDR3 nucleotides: TGTGCCAGCAGTTACACGGGAAGCGGTGGCTACACCTTC. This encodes CASSYTGSGGYTF.